This record looks at one T cell receptor beta chain sequence and its context. Its antigen is not identified. The primer mix had 60 Vbeta and 13 Jbeta primers. Sequencing was performed with immunoSEQ multiplex PCR; in TCRdb, only in-frame clones are kept and a portion is missing. The table includes around 160,000 clones, around 80% detected once. This sample is part of a study of cytomegalovirus exposure and HLA in healthy donors. Study-level points and caveats: Most TCR beta V segments were productive about 87% or about 30% of the time in an earlier analysis.

CDR1 is SGHTA, CDR2 FQGNSA, per germline. The CDR3 totals 14 residues. Trimming took 6 bases from V and 1 from J; bases not matched to a gene: 5. The chain carries TRBV7-2 and TRBJ1-1, with 7 bases lining up with TRBD1. This clonotype was obtained from a woman under 30 in good health and CMV-seronegative. Sequences were obtained from PBMCs. Here the CDR3 reads CASSSGQANTEAFF. In DNA, the CDR3 is TGTGCCAGCAGTTCAGGACAGGCGAACACTGAAGCTTTCTTT.